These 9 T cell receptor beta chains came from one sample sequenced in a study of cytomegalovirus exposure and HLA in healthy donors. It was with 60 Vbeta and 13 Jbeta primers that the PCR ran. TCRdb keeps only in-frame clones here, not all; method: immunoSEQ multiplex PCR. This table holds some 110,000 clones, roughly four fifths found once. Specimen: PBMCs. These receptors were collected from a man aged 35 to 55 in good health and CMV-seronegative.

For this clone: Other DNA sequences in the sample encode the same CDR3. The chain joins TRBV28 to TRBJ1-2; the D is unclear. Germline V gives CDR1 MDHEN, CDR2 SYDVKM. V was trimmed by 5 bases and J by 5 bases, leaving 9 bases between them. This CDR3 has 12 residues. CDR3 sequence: CASSLDTYGYTF. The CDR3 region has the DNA TGTGCCAGCAGTCTCGACACTTATGGCTACACCTTC.

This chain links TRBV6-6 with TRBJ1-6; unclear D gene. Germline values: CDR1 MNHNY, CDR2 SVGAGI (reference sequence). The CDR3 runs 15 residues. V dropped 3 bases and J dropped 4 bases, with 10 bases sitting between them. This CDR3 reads CASSYSREYNSPLHF. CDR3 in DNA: TGTGCCAGCAGTTATTCCCGGGAATATAATTCACCCCTCCACTTT.

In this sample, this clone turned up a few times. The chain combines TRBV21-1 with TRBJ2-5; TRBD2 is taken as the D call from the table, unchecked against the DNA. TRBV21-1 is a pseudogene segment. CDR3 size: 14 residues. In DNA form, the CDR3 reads TGTGCCAGCAGCAAACCAGCGAGTAGGGAGACCCAGTACTTC. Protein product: CASSKPASRETQYF.

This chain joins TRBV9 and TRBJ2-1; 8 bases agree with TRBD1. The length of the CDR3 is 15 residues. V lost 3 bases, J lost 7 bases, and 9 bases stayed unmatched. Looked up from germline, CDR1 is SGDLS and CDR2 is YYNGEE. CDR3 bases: TGTGCCAGCAGCGCGCTGACAGGGGTTCAGAATGAGCAGTTCTTC. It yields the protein CASSALTGVQNEQFF.

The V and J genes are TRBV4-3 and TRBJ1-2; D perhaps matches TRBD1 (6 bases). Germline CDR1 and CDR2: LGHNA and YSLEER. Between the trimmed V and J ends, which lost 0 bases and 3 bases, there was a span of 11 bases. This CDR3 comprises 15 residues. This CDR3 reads CASSQDPQGDYGYTF. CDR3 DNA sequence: TGCGCCAGCAGCCAAGATCCACAGGGCGACTATGGCTACACCTTC.

DNA for the CDR3: TGTGCCAGCAGTTCACAGGGGCTAGCTAACTATGGCTACACCTTC. As protein: CASSSQGLANYGYTF. The V call is TRBV2, the J call TRBJ1-2; 7 nucleotides match TRBD1. CDR3 length: 15 residues. Germline V gene lookup returns CDR1 SNHLY and CDR2 FYNNEI. The V and J ends lost 5 bases and 0 bases, in that order; junction bases with no gene match: 6.

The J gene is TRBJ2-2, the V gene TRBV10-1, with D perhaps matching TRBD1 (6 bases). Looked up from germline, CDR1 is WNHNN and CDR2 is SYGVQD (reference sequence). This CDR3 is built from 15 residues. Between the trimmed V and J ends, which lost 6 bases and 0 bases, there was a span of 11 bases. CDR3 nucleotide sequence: TGCGCCAGCAGCCAACAGGGCGCGAACACCGGGGAGCTGTTTTTT. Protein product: CASSQQGANTGELFF.

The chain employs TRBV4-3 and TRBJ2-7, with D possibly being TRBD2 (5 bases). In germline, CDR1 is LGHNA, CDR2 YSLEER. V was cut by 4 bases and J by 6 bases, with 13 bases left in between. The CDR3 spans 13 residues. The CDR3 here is CASSPEGSTEQYF. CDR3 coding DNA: TGCGCCAGCAGCCCCGAAGGGAGTACCGAGCAGTACTTC.

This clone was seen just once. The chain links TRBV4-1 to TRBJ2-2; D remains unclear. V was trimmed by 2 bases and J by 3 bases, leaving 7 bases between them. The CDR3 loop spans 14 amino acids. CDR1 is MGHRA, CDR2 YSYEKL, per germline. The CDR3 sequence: CASSQYPDTGELFF. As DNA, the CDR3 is TGCGCCAGCAGCCAATATCCAGACACCGGGGAGCTGTTTTTT.